Listed below are T cell receptor beta chains from one sample, sequenced in a study of blood T cells in healthy people across ages. TCRdb re-derived calls from the 5' RACE reads in MiXCR, one entry per CDR3 protein. The top ten clones hold around 20% of a sample with around 710,000 distinct CDR3 sequences, about 42% of them seen once. The sequenced sample consisted of blood. Receptor source: a woman aged 55-69 years in good health. The CDR3 runs from the conserved cysteine through the conserved F or W. Fields, in order: V gene, J gene, CDR3 protein.

TRBV6-2/TRBV6-3	TRBJ2-1	CASRTKRSSYNEQFF
TRBV7-6	TRBJ2-7	CASSLSVGAYEQYF
TRBV6-6	TRBJ1-5	CASSRRVTGALDQPQHF
TRBV5-1	TRBJ2-3	CASSHRDRLVDTQYF
TRBV29-1	TRBJ2-6	CSVRTGGANVLTF
TRBV20-1	TRBJ1-5	CSATPGQGPLISNQPQHF
TRBV20-1	TRBJ2-3	CSASPTTGNPDMQYF
TRBV6-5	TRBJ2-7	CASTTGYSYEQYF
TRBV2	TRBJ1-2	CASSEQETYGYTF
TRBV19	TRBJ2-1	CASSIETGVNEQFF
TRBV27	TRBJ2-7	CASRGLGQVSYEQYF
TRBV3-1	TRBJ2-1	CASSPGTSGGIYNEQFF
TRBV9	TRBJ2-3	CASSVVAGPTDTQYF
TRBV6-5	TRBJ2-1	CASSYSTLAGLNEQFF
TRBV5-1	.	CASSTGTGQETQFF
TRBV20-1	TRBJ2-5	CSAWERMGETQYF
TRBV20-1	TRBJ1-1	CSATDRANTEAFF
TRBV30	TRBJ2-7	CALQGAYEQYF
TRBV10-3	TRBJ2-3	CAISESWNTQYF
TRBV6-5	TRBJ2-3	CASSYAGTSGGDTQYF
TRBV29-1	TRBJ1-1	CSAMTENTEAFF
TRBV7-2	TRBJ2-1	CASSPRSSGGASSEQFF
TRBV28	TRBJ2-3	CASSYHWGLTDTQYF
TRBV2	TRBJ1-2	CASSEPRDRGPKDYGYTF
TRBV28	TRBJ1-2	CASSLSKGAVGGYTF
TRBV2	TRBJ2-3	CASSERQGRADTQYF
TRBV7-9	TRBJ1-2	CASSLDGTGLRGYTF
TRBV20-1	TRBJ1-4	CSAPEGGNIVREKLFF